Listed below are T cell receptor beta chains from one sample, sequenced in a study of T-cell reconstitution after alpha-beta-depleted transplantation in children. One entry per CDR3 protein results from TCRdb running MiXCR on the PCR reads. The table lists a few hundred thousand distinct CDR3 sequences, roughly 9.1% of them singletons. This sample comprised PBMCs, obtained before TCRalphabeta/CD19-depleted stem cell transplant. The receptors shown here come from a boy less than two years old with acute myeloid leukemia, due to receive a stem cell transplant. Each CDR3 is given with its conserved first and last residue. The D gene is left open where the match is weak. Some rows have no size entry. The others give once, few or many, or a class for an expanded clone.

V: TRBV28; D: NA; length: 15; J: TRBJ2-7; size: NA; CDR3: CASRGGGQVTYEQYF; DNA: TGTGCCAGTAGGGGGGGCGGTCAGGTCACCTACGAGCAGTACTTC
V: TRBV20-1; D: TRBD2; length: 14; J: TRBJ2-7; size: many; CDR3: CSARLAGATSEQYF; DNA: TGCAGTGCTAGGTTAGCGGGGGCTACCAGCGAGCAGTACTTC
V: TRBV12-3/TRBV12-4; D: TRBD1; length: 13; J: TRBJ1-4; size: NA; CDR3: CASAGQGREKLFF; DNA: TGTGCCAGCGCGGGACAGGGACGAGAAAAACTGTTTTTT
V: TRBV10-3; D: TRBD1; length: 15; J: TRBJ2-2; size: NA; CDR3: CAISPDRGNTGELFF; DNA: TGTGCCATCAGTCCCGACAGGGGGAACACCGGGGAGCTGTTTTTT
V: TRBV4-3; D: TRBD2; length: 15; J: TRBJ2-7; size: NA; CDR3: CASSQGASGISVQYF; DNA: TGCGCCAGCAGCCAAGGGGCTAGCGGGATATCTGTGCAGTACTTC
V: TRBV15; D: TRBD2; length: 16; J: TRBJ2-3; size: many; CDR3: CATSRGLAGSTDTQYF; DNA: TGTGCCACCAGCAGAGGACTAGCGGGAAGCACAGATACGCAGTATTTT
V: TRBV7-2; D: NA; length: 15; J: TRBJ2-2; size: NA; CDR3: CASSLMGLNTGELFF; DNA: TGTGCCAGCAGCCTTATGGGACTTAACACCGGGGAGCTGTTTTTT
V: TRBV20-1; D: NA; length: 13; J: TRBJ2-7; size: many; CDR3: CSARVESSYEQYF; DNA: TGCAGTGCTAGAGTTGAAAGCTCCTACGAGCAGTACTTC
V: TRBV7-9; D: TRBD1; length: 15; J: TRBJ2-7; size: many; CDR3: CASTKGASASREQYF; DNA: TGTGCCAGCACCAAGGGGGCGTCAGCGAGTCGGGAGCAGTACTTC
V: TRBV5-8; D: NA; length: 14; J: TRBJ1-1; size: NA; CDR3: CASSLVTAFTEAFF; DNA: TGTGCCAGCAGCTTGGTTACAGCGTTTACTGAAGCTTTCTTT
V: TRBV23-1; D: TRBD1; length: 15; J: TRBJ2-1; size: NA; CDR3: CASSRGQGPLDEQFF; DNA: TGCGCCAGCAGCAGGGGACAGGGCCCGCTGGATGAGCAGTTCTTC
V: TRBV15; D: TRBD1; length: 15; J: TRBJ1-5; size: NA; CDR3: CATSRDPGRGQPHHF; DNA: TGTGCCACCAGCAGAGATCCAGGGAGGGGGCAGCCCCATCATTTT
V: TRBV27; D: TRBD1; length: 13; J: TRBJ1-4; size: many; CDR3: CASTRQGGEKLFF; DNA: TGTGCCAGCACCAGACAGGGTGGCGAAAAACTGTTTTTT
V: TRBV10-3; D: TRBD2; length: 14; J: TRBJ2-7; size: few; CDR3: CAISESGEGYEQYF; DNA: TGTGCCATCAGTGAGTCGGGGGAGGGCTACGAGCAGTACTTC
V: TRBV7-3; D: NA; length: 15; J: TRBJ2-1; size: many; CDR3: CASSLLPGQRDEQFF; DNA: TGTGCCAGCAGCTTATTGCCGGGACAGCGGGATGAGCAGTTCTTC
V: TRBV7-2; D: TRBD2; length: 15; J: TRBJ2-1; size: many; CDR3: CASSLRGRAYNEQFF; DNA: TGTGCCAGCAGCTTACGCGGGAGGGCCTACAATGAGCAGTTCTTC
V: TRBV20-1; D: TRBD2; length: 16; J: TRBJ2-5; size: NA; CDR3: CSAIDQQRGFKETQYF; DNA: TGCAGTGCTATAGATCAGCAGCGGGGGTTTAAAGAGACCCAGTACTTC
V: TRBV28; D: NA; length: 14; J: TRBJ2-7; size: many; CDR3: CASSLLEPHYEQYF; DNA: TGTGCCAGCAGTTTATTAGAACCCCACTACGAGCAGTACTTC
V: TRBV9; D: TRBD2; length: 14; J: TRBJ2-2; size: many; CDR3: CASSGSGGPGELFF; DNA: TGTGCCAGCAGCGGCAGCGGGGGGCCCGGGGAGCTGTTTTTT
V: TRBV2; D: NA; length: 15; J: TRBJ2-1; size: few; CDR3: CASKIGRATYNEQFF; DNA: TGTGCCAGCAAGATTGGACGGGCCACCTACAATGAGCAGTTCTTC
V: TRBV11-1; D: NA; length: 14; J: TRBJ2-7; size: many; CDR3: CASTIIPGSHEQYF; DNA: TGTGCCAGCACCATAATCCCGGGGTCGCACGAGCAGTACTTC
V: TRBV24-1; D: TRBD2; length: 13; J: TRBJ2-1; size: few; CDR3: CATRGLGDYEQFF; DNA: TGTGCCACCAGAGGCTTAGGGGACTACGAGCAGTTCTTC
V: TRBV9; D: NA; length: 11; J: TRBJ2-1; size: many; CDR3: CASSVGGEQFF; DNA: TGTGCCAGCAGCGTAGGAGGTGAGCAGTTCTTC
V: TRBV12-3/TRBV12-4; D: TRBD1; length: 14; J: TRBJ2-1; size: many; CDR3: CASSFADREDEQFF; DNA: TGTGCCAGCAGTTTCGCGGACAGGGAAGATGAGCAGTTCTTC
V: TRBV5-1; D: NA; length: 18; J: TRBJ2-2; size: many; CDR3: CASSLRGGLVLNTGELFF; DNA: TGCGCCAGCAGCTTGAGAGGGGGGCTTGTGCTGAACACCGGGGAGCTGTTTTTT
V: TRBV6-5; D: NA; length: 18; J: TRBJ1-2; size: many; CDR3: CASSYMADYMGGGYGYTF; DNA: TGTGCCAGCAGTTATATGGCTGATTATATGGGGGGCGGATATGGCTACACCTTC
V: TRBV29-1; D: NA; length: 13; J: TRBJ1-1; size: many; CDR3: CSVERNPNTEAFF; DNA: TGCAGCGTTGAGAGGAACCCGAACACTGAAGCTTTCTTT
V: TRBV18; D: NA; length: 14; J: TRBJ1-5; size: few; CDR3: CASSPGTRNQPQHF; DNA: TGTGCCAGCTCACCGGGGACAAGAAATCAGCCCCAGCATTTT
V: TRBV5-1; D: TRBD2; length: 15; J: TRBJ2-7; size: NA; CDR3: CASSPFGGSGYEQYF; DNA: TGCGCCAGCAGCCCCTTTGGCGGGAGTGGGTACGAGCAGTACTTC
V: TRBV5-1; D: TRBD2; length: 19; J: TRBJ2-3; size: many; CDR3: CASSFTAGTSGRRADTQYF; DNA: TGCGCCAGCAGCTTTACAGCCGGGACTAGCGGGAGGCGGGCAGATACGCAGTATTTT
V: TRBV29-1; D: NA; length: 13; J: TRBJ1-1; size: many; CDR3: CSVEGTENTEAFF; DNA: TGCAGCGTTGAGGGGACGGAGAACACTGAAGCTTTCTTT
V: TRBV20-1; D: TRBD2; length: 15; J: TRBJ2-7; size: many; CDR3: CSASLAAGGLHEQYF; DNA: TGCAGTGCTAGCCTAGCAGCGGGGGGGCTCCACGAGCAGTACTTC
V: TRBV11-3; D: TRBD2; length: 16; J: TRBJ2-3; size: NA; CDR3: CASSARERGGTDTQYF; DNA: TGTGCCAGCAGCGCGAGGGAGCGGGGTGGCACAGATACGCAGTATTTT
V: TRBV11-1; D: TRBD2; length: 18; J: TRBJ2-1; size: NA; CDR3: CASSPSTLGTSGYNEQFF; DNA: TGTGCCAGCAGCCCCTCGACCCTTGGGACTAGCGGTTACAATGAGCAGTTCTTC
V: TRBV20-1; D: NA; length: 11; J: TRBJ2-3; size: few; CDR3: CSERVTDTQCF; DNA: TGCAGTGAACGGGTCACAGATACGCAGTGTTTT
V: TRBV4-1; D: TRBD2; length: 16; J: TRBJ2-3; size: NA; CDR3: CASSQPGTSGDRTQYF; DNA: TGCGCCAGCAGCCAACCCGGGACTAGCGGCGATCGTACGCAGTATTTT
V: TRBV2; D: TRBD2; length: 16; J: TRBJ2-5; size: many; CDR3: CASSEGVAGGQETQYF; DNA: TGTGCCAGCAGTGAAGGGGTAGCGGGAGGGCAAGAGACCCAGTACTTC
V: TRBV7-2; D: NA; length: 15; J: TRBJ2-7; size: few; CDR3: CASSLGGTSNYEQYF; DNA: TGTGCCAGCAGCTTAGGTGGGACTTCAAATTACGAGCAGTACTTC
V: TRBV29-1; D: TRBD1; length: 13; J: TRBJ2-7; size: NA; CDR3: CSVLTGGSYEQYF; DNA: TGCAGCGTTCTGACAGGGGGTTCCTACGAGCAGTACTTC
V: TRBV20-1; D: TRBD2; length: 13; J: TRBJ2-3; size: NA; CDR3: CSAPRGGTDTQYF; DNA: TGCAGTGCTCCACGGGGGGGCACAGATACGCAGTATTTT
V: TRBV7-2; D: TRBD2; length: 16; J: TRBJ2-5; size: many; CDR3: CASSVTGTMAGETQYF; DNA: TGTGCCAGCAGCGTCACCGGGACTATGGCTGGGGAGACCCAGTACTTC
V: TRBV5-6; D: NA; length: 14; J: TRBJ1-2; size: many; CDR3: CASRAPDSLGGYTF; DNA: TGTGCCAGCAGAGCCCCCGACAGCCTGGGGGGCTACACCTTC
V: TRBV5-4; D: TRBD1; length: 13; J: TRBJ2-7; size: NA; CDR3: CASSWTTGSEQYF; DNA: TGTGCCAGCAGCTGGACGACAGGGAGCGAGCAGTACTTC
V: TRBV7-8; D: NA; length: 14; J: TRBJ1-5; size: many; CDR3: CASSFRRSDQPQHF; DNA: TGTGCCAGCAGCTTCCGACGGTCCGATCAGCCCCAGCATTTT
V: TRBV20-1; D: TRBD1; length: 12; J: TRBJ2-7; size: once; CDR3: CSAHPGGREQYF; DNA: TGCAGTGCTCACCCAGGGGGCCGCGAGCAGTACTTC
V: TRBV20-1; D: NA; length: 14; J: TRBJ1-2; size: once; CDR3: CSARDPHRGYGCTF; DNA: TGCAGTGCTAGAGATCCCCACAGAGGCTATGGCTGCACCTTC
V: TRBV5-1; D: NA; length: 13; J: TRBJ1-1; size: many; CDR3: CASSQRPNTEAFF; DNA: TGCGCCAGCAGCCAGAGACCCAACACTGAAGCTTTCTTT
V: TRBV4-3; D: NA; length: 14; J: TRBJ1-1; size: NA; CDR3: CASSQGPSRTEAFF; DNA: TGCGCCAGCAGCCAGGGACCGTCGCGCACTGAAGCTTTCTTT
V: TRBV12-3/TRBV12-4; D: TRBD2; length: 15; J: TRBJ2-3; size: few; CDR3: CASSLSGGSVNSQYF; DNA: TGTGCCAGCAGCCTTAGCGGGGGGTCTGTAAACTCGCAGTATTTT
V: TRBV28; D: NA; length: 14; J: TRBJ1-1; size: many; CDR3: CASSFWQGNTEAFF; DNA: TGTGCCAGCAGTTTCTGGCAGGGGAACACTGAAGCTTTCTTT
V: TRBV7-2; D: NA; length: 13; J: TRBJ2-1; size: many; CDR3: CASSLGSPNEQFF; DNA: TGTGCCAGCAGCTTAGGGAGCCCGAACGAGCAGTTCTTC
V: TRBV7-2; D: NA; length: 15; J: TRBJ1-5; size: NA; CDR3: CASSLDGASNQPQHF; DNA: TGTGCCAGCAGCTTAGATGGGGCAAGTAATCAGCCCCAGCATTTT
V: TRBV11-3; D: NA; length: 17; J: TRBJ2-1; size: many; CDR3: CASSLEPTRTVYNEQFF; DNA: TGTGCCAGCAGCTTAGAGCCGACCCGAACGGTTTACAATGAGCAGTTCTTC
V: TRBV5-1; D: NA; length: 13; J: TRBJ2-7; size: many; CDR3: CASKGQAPYEQYF; DNA: TGCGCCAGCAAGGGGCAGGCCCCCTACGAGCAGTACTTC